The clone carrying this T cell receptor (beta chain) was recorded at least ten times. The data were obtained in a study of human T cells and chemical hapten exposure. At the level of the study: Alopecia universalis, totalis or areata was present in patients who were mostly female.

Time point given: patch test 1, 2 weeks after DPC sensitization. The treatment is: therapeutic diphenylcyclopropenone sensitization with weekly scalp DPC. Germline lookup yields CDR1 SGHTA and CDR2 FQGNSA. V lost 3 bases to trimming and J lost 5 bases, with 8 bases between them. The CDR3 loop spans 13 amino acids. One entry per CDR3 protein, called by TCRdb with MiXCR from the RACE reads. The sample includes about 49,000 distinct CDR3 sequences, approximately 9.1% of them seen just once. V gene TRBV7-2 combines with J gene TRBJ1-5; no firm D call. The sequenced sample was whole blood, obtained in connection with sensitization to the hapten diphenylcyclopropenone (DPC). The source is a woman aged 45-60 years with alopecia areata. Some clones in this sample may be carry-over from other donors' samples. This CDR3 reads CASSFPGYQPQHF. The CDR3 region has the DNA TGTGCCAGCAGCTTCCCGGGGTATCAGCCCCAGCATTTT. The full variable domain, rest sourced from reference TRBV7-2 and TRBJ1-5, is GAGVSQSPSNKVTEKGKDVELRCDPISGHTALYWYRQSLGQGLEFLIYFQGNSAPDKSGLPSDRFSAERTGGSVSTLTIQRTQQEDSAVYLCASSFPGYQPQHFGDGTRLSIL.